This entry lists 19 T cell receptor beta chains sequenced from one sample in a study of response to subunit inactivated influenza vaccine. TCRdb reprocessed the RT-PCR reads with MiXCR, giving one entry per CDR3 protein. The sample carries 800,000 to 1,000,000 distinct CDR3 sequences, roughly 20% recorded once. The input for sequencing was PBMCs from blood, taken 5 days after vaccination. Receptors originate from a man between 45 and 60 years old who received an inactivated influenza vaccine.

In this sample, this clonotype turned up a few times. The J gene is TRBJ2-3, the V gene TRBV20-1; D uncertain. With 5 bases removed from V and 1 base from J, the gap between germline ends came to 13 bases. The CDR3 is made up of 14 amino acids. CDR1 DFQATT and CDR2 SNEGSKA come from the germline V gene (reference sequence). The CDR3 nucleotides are TGCAGTGCTTCCACCATCGGACGCACAGATACGCAGTATTTT. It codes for CSASTIGRTDTQYF.

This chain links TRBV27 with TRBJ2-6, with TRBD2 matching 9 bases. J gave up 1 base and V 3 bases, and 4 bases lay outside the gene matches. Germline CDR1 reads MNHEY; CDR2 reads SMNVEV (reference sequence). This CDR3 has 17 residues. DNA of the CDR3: TGTGCCAGCAGTTTTATAGCGGGAGTTTCTGGGGCCAACGTCCTGACTTTC. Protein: CASSFIAGVSGANVLTF.

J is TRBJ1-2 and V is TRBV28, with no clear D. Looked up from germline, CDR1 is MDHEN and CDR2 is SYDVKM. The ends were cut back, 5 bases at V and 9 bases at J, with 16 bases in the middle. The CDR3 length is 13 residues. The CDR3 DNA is TGTGCCAGCAGTCCGGAGGAATTTAGGAGCTACACCTTC. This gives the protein CASSPEEFRSYTF.

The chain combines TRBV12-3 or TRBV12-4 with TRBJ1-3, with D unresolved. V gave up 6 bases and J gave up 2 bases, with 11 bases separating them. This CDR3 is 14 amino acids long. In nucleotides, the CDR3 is TGTGCCAGCAGAGACCTCGGACCTGGAAACACCATATATTTT. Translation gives CASRDLGPGNTIYF.

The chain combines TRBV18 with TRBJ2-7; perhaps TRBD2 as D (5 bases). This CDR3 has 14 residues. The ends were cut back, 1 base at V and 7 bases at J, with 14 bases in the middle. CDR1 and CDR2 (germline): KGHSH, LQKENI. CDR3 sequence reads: CASSPREIGGEQYF. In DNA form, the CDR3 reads TGTGCCAGCTCACCACGGGAGATTGGCGGTGAGCAGTACTTC.

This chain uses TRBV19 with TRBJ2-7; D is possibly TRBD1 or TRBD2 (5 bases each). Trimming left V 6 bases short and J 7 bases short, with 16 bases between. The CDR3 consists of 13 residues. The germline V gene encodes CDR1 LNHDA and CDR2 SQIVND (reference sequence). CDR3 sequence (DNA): TGTGCCAGTAGCACGGGACCTTTGGGAGAGCAGTACTTC. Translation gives CASSTGPLGEQYF.

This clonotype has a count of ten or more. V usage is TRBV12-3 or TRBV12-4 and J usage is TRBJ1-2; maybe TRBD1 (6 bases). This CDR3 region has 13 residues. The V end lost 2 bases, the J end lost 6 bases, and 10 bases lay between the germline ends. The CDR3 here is CASSLRAGDGYTF. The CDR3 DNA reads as TGTGCCAGCAGTTTAAGGGCAGGGGATGGCTACACCTTC.

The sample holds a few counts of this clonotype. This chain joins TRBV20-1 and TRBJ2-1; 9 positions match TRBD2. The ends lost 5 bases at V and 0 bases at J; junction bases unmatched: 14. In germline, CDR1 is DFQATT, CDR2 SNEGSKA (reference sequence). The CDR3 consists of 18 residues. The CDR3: CSARKGSGSYRSYNEQFF. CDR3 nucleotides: TGCAGTGCTCGAAAGGGTAGCGGGAGTTACCGCTCCTACAATGAGCAGTTCTTC.

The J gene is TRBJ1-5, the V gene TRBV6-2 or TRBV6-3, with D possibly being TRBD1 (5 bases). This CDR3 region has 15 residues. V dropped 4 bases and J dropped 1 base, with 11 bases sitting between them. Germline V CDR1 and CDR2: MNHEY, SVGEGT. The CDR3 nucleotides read TGTGCCAGCAGTTTCCGCGGGACGAGCAATCAGCCCCAGCATTTT. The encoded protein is CASSFRGTSNQPQHF.

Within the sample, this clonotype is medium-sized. In DNA form, the CDR3 reads TGTGCCAGCAGCCCCCTAACGGGGGGGACCTACGAGCAGTACTTC. The encoded protein is CASSPLTGGTYEQYF. This sequence joins TRBV7-2 and TRBJ2-7; the match to TRBD2 covers 8 bases. The ends lost 5 bases at V and 2 bases at J; junction bases unmatched: 8. This CDR3 is built from 15 residues. Germline V CDR1 and CDR2: SGHTA, FQGNSA.

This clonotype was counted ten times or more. The CDR3 region has the DNA TGTGCCAGCAGCACCCACAGGTACAATGAGCAGTTCTTC. Its protein product is CASSTHRYNEQFF. The V gene is TRBV12-3 or TRBV12-4, the J gene TRBJ2-1, with D possibly being TRBD1 (5 bases). The CDR3 is 13 amino acids. V was shortened by 6 bases and J by 4 bases, with 10 bases between the two germline ends.

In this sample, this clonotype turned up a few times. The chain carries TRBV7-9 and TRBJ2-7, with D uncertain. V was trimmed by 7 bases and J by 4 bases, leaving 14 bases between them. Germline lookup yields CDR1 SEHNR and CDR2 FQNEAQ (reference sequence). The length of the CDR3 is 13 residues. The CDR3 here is CASTLDPSYEQYF. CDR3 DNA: TGTGCCAGCACCCTAGACCCCTCTTACGAGCAGTACTTC.

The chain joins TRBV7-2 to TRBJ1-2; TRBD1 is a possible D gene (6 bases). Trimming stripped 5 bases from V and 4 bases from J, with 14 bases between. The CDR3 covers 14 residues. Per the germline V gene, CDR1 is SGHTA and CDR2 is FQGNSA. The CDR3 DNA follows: TGTGCCAGCAGCACTAGTAGGACAGTCTATGGCTACACCTTC. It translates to CASSTSRTVYGYTF.

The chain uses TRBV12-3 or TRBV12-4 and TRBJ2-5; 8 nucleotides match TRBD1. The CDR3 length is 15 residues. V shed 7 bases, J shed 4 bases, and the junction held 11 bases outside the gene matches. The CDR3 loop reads CASTQNRGIGETQYF. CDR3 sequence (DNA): TGTGCCAGCACCCAGAACAGGGGGATAGGAGAGACCCAGTACTTC.

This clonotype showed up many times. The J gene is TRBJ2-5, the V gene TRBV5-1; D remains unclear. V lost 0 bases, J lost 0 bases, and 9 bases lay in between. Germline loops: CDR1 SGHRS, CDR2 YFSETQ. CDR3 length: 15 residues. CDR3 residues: CASSLDAGHQETQYF. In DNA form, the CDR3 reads TGCGCCAGCAGCTTGGATGCAGGCCACCAAGAGACCCAGTACTTC.

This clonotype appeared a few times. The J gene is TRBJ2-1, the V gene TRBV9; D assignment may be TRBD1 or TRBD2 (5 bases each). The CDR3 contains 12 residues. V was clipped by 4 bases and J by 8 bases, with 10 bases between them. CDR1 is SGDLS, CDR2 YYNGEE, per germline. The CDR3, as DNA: TGTGCCAGCAGCCCGGGGCAGGATGAGCAGTTCTTC. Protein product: CASSPGQDEQFF.

CDR3 in amino acids: CAIRPGQGKNEQFF. For the CDR3, the DNA is TGTGCCATCAGGCCGGGACAGGGGAAGAATGAGCAGTTCTTC. The J gene is TRBJ2-1, the V gene TRBV10-3; 10 nucleotides agree with TRBD1. The CDR3 loop spans 14 amino acids. After removal of 6 bases from V and 7 bases from J, the junction contained 6 bases not matched to a gene. The V gene's germline CDR1 is ENHRY and CDR2 SYGVKD.

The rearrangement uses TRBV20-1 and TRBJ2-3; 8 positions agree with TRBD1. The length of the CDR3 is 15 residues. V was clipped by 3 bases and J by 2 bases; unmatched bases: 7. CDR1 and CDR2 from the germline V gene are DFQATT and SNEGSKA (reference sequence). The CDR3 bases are TGCAGTGCTAGCGGACAGGGCACCCCCACAGATACGCAGTATTTT. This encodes CSASGQGTPTDTQYF.

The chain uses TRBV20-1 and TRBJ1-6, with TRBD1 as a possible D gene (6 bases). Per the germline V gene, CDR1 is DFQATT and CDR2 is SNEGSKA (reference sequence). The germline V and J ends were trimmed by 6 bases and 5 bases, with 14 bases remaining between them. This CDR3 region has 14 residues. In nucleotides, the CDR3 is TGCAGTGCCGCCCCAGGGGCAAATAATTCACCCCTCCACTTT. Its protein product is CSAAPGANNSPLHF.